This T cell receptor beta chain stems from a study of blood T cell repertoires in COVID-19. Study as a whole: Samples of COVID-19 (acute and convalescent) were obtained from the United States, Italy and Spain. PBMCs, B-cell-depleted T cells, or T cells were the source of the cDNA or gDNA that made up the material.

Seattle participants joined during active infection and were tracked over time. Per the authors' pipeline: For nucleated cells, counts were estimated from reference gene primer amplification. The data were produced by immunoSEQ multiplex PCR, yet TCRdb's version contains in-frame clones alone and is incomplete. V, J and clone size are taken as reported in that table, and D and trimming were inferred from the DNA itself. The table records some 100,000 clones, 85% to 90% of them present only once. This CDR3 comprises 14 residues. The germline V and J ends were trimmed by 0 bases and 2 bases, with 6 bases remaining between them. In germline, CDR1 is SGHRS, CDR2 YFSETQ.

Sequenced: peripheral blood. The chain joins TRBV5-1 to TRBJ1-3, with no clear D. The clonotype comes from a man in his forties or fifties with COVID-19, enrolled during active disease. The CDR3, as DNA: TGCGCCAGCAGCTTGGCGGGGACTGGAAACACCATATATTTT. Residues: CASSLAGTGNTIYF. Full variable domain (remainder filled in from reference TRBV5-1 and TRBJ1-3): KAGVTQTPRYLIKTRGQQVTLSCSPISGHRSVSWYQQTPGQGLQFLFEYFSETQRNKGNFPGRFSGRQFSNSRSEMNVSTLELGDSALYLCASSLAGTGNTIYFGEGSWLTVV.